This TCR beta chain came from a study of OX40 agonist ivuxolimab in advanced cancers. Study-wide results and limits: Averaging showed that CD8+ T cells had more expanded clones than CD4+ did. Clonal expansion was seen in CD4+ and CD8+ blood T cells by week 6 at 0.1 to 3.0 mg/kg. Still undetermined is the antigen specificity of the expanded peripheral T cells.

Profiling relied on immunoSEQ multiplex PCR, and the TCRdb table lists in-frame clones only, not all of them. The sample lists about 80,000 clones; approximately 82% were seen once. The CDR3 is 15 residues long. The V end lost 3 bases, the J end lost 7 bases, and 19 bases lay between the germline ends. Germline V CDR1 and CDR2: KGHSH, LQKENI. On this clone itself: Its antigen is not identified.

The origin of this receptor is an adult with an advanced solid tumor such as melanoma, head and neck, liver or kidney cancer. V is TRBV18 and J is TRBJ2-7; D perhaps matches TRBD2 (5 bases). The specimen was CD4+ or CD8+ T cells sorted from blood, collected in a trial of the OX40 agonist ivuxolimab. CDR3 DNA sequence: TGTGCCAGCTCACCTCCTCCAGTACCCGGACTGGAGCAGTACTTC. Translating gives CASSPPPVPGLEQYF.